The 3 T cell receptor beta chains presented below share a single source sample, sequenced in a study of T cell responses to AZD1222 COVID-19 vaccine. The data were produced by immunoSEQ multiplex PCR, yet TCRdb's version contains in-frame clones alone and is incomplete. The table includes over 100,000 clones, just under 90% detected once. Material: peripheral blood, obtained on day 0 of AZD1222 vaccination. The source of these receptors is an adult in good health.

The chain is built from TRBV18 and TRBJ1-1; no reliable D call. The length of the CDR3 is 16 residues. CDR1 KGHSH and CDR2 LQKENI come from the germline V gene. Trimming removed 5 bases at V and 0 bases at J, with 16 bases between. CDR3 residues: CASSETQTLLNTEAFF. As DNA, the CDR3 is TGTGCCAGCTCAGAGACTCAAACCCTTTTGAACACTGAAGCTTTCTTT.

CDR3 sequence: CASSGQGAQSSPLHF. CDR3 in DNA: TGTGCCAGCAGTGGACAGGGGGCGCAGAGTTCACCCCTCCACTTT. The chain joins TRBV2 to TRBJ1-6, with 10 bases that match TRBD1. This CDR3 spans 15 amino acids. Germline CDR1 reads SNHLY; CDR2 reads FYNNEI. V lost 4 bases, J lost 9 bases, and 6 bases stayed unmatched.

This clone was seen once. Other DNA sequences in the sample encode the same CDR3. This chain links TRBV6-1 with TRBJ1-2; the match to TRBD1 covers 8 bases. CDR1 is MNHNS and CDR2 is SASEGT in the germline V gene. This CDR3 spans 13 amino acids. With V trimmed by 3 bases and J by 8 bases, 5 bases remained unmatched. CDR3 sequence reads: CASSETWTGGYTF. CDR3 DNA sequence: TGTGCCAGCAGTGAGACATGGACAGGGGGCTACACCTTC.